This TCR beta chain was profiled in a study of blood T cells in healthy people across ages. From germline, CDR1 is SQVTM and CDR2 ANQGSEA. Trimming cost V 5 bases and J 5 bases, with 16 bases left between them. CDR3 length: 13 residues. The use of a sample-barcoded 5' primer and a J-beta primer mix characterized a second PCR of roughly 6 to 11 cycles. TCRdb reanalysed the 5' RACE reads using MiXCR and keeps one entry per CDR3 protein. The sample has 750,000 to 950,000 distinct CDR3 sequences, around a quarter seen once. There are a few counts of this clonotype. These data were also reused for a study on T cells of mothers and their children. According to that study: Mothers yielded over 9.5 million CDR3 reads, children several million each. A slight, non-significant increase in overlap was found for related mother-child pairs relative to unrelated pairs.

Sequencing was performed on blood. The V gene is TRBV29-1, the J gene TRBJ2-7; tentatively, D is TRBD2 (5 bases). The receptor's source is a boy younger than 18 in good health. The CDR3 DNA sequence: TGCAGCGTTACCGCGCGGGCGTCCAACGAGCAGTACTTC. Translation: CSVTARASNEQYF.